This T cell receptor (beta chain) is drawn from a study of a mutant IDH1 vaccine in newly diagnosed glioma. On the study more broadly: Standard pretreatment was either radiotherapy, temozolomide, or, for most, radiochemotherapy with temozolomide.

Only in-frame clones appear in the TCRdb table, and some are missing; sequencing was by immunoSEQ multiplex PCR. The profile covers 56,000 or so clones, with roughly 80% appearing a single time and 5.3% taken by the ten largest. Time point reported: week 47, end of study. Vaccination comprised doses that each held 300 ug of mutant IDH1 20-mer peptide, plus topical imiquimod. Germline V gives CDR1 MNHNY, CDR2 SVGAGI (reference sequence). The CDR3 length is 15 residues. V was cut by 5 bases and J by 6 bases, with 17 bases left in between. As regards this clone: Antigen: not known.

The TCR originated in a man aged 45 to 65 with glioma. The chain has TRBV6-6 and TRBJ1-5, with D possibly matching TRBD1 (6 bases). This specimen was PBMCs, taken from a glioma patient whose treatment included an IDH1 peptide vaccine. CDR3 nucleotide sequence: TGTGCCAGCAGTAGAAGACAGGTTGTGGGTCAGCCCCAGCATTTT. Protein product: CASSRRQVVGQPQHF.